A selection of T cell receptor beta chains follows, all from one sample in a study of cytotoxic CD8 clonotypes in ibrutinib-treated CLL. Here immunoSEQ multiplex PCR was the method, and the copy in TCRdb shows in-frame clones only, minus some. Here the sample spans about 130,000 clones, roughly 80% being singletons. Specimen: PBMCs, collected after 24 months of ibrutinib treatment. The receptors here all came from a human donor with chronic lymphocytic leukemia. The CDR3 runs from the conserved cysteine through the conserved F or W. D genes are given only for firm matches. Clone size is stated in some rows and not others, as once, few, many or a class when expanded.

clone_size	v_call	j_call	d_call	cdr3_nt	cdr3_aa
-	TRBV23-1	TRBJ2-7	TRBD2	TGCGCCAGCAGTCATCGGGCTAGCGGGGGGTTCTCCTACGAGCAGTACTTC	CASSHRASGGFSYEQYF
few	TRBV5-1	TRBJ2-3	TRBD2	TGCGCCAGCAGCTTGGGCCCAGCGGGGCACACAGATACGCAGTATTTT	CASSLGPAGHTDTQYF
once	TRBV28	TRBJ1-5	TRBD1	TGTGCCAGCCTAGAGGGGACAGGGATTCAGCCCCAGCATTTT	CASLEGTGIQPQHF
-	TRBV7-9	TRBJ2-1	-	TGTGCCAGCAGCTTACTAGGTCATGAGCAGTTCTTC	CASSLLGHEQFF
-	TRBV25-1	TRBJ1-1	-	TGTGCCAGCAGTGACTTGAACACTGAAGCTTTCTTT	CASSDLNTEAFF
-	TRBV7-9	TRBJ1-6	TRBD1	TGTGCCAGCAGCTCAGGGACAGGGGGCAATTCACCCCTCCACTTT	CASSSGTGGNSPLHF
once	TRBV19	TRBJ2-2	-	TGTGCCAGTAGTTCTAATGACGGCCTGAACACCGGGGAGCTGTTTTTT	CASSSNDGLNTGELFF
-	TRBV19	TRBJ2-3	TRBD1	TGTGCCAGTAGTAACCAGGGGGCTACAGATACGCAGTATTTT	CASSNQGATDTQYF
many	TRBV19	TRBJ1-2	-	TGTGCCAGTAGTATGGTGCCAGAGGGGGGCTACACCTTC	CASSMVPEGGYTF
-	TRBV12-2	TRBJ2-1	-	TGTGCAAGTCGCTTAGTGTTATTGGCGGGGGGGCAGTGGAATGAGCAGTTCTTC	CASRLVLLAGGQWNEQFF
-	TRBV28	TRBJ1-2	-	TGTGCCAGCAGTCAACGGGACAACCATGGCTACACCTTC	CASSQRDNHGYTF
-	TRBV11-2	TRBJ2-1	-	TGTGCCAGCAGCTTAGCGGGGAGAGACAATGAGCAGTTCTTC	CASSLAGRDNEQFF
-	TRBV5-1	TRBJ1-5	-	TGCGCCAGCAGCTTGGCCCACACAATTACAGGGCCCCATTGGGATTATAGCAATCAGCCCCAGCATTTT	CASSLAHTITGPHWDYSNQPQHF
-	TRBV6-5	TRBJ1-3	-	TGTGCCAGCAGTTTAGGGGGGGGGCTCTCTGGAAACACCATATATTTT	CASSLGGGLSGNTIYF
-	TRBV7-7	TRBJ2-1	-	TGTGCCAGCAGCCCACTAGCGGGGACAGGGGGTGAGCAGTTCTTC	CASSPLAGTGGEQFF
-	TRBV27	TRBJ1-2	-	TGTGCCAGCAGTTTATCAGGGACTAACTATGGCTACACCTTC	CASSLSGTNYGYTF
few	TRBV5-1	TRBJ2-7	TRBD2	TGCGCCAGCAGCGCGGGACTAGCGGCCTCCTACGAGCAGTACTTC	CASSAGLAASYEQYF
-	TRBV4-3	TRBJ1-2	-	TGCGCCAGCAGCCAAGGAATAGGATTGATGGACTATGGCTACACCTTC	CASSQGIGLMDYGYTF
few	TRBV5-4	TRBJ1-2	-	TGTGCCAGCAGCTTGGAACTAGGCGATAACTATGGCTACACCTTC	CASSLELGDNYGYTF
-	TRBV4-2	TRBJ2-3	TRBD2	TGTGCCAGCAGCCAGGGACTAGCGGGGGGCCCCACAGATACGCAGTATTTT	CASSQGLAGGPTDTQYF
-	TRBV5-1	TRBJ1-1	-	TGCGCCAGCAGCTTGGGTCAGGTGAGGGAAGCTTTCTTT	CASSLGQVREAFF
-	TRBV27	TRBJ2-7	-	TGTGCCAGCAGGGGGACGGGGACAACCTACGAGCAGTACTTC	CASRGTGTTYEQYF
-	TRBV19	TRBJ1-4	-	TGTGCCAGTAGTGCTCGAACAAGGGGAACTAATGAAAAACTGTTTTTT	CASSARTRGTNEKLFF
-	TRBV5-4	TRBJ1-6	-	TGTGCCAGCAGCTTGTCCCCGGATTCACCCCTCCACTTT	CASSLSPDSPLHF
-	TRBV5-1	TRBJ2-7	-	TGCGCCAGCAGCATTGGACAGACCTACGAGCAGTACTTC	CASSIGQTYEQYF
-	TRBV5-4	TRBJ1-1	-	TGTGCCAGCAGCTCTCAGGGCATGAACACTGAAGCTTTCTTT	CASSSQGMNTEAFF
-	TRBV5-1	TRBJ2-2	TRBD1	TGCGCCAGCAGCTTATCGACCGGGACAGCGAACACCGGGGAGCTGTTTTTT	CASSLSTGTANTGELFF